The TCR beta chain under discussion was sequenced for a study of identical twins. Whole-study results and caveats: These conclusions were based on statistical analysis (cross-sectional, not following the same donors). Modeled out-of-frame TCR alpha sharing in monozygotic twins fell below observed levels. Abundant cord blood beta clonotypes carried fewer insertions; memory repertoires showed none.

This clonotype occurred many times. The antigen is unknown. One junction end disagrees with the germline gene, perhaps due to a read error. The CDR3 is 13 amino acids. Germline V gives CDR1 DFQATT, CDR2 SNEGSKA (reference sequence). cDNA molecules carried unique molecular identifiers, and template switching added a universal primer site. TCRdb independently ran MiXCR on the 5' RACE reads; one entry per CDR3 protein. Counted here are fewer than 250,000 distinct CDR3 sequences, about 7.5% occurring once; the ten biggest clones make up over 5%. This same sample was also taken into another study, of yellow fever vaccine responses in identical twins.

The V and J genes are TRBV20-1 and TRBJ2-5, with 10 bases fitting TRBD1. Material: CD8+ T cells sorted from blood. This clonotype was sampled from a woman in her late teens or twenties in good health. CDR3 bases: TGCAGTGCTAGAGATTTGACTTGGGACAGGGGCGACTTC. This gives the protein CSARDLTWDRGDF.